These 15 T cell receptor beta chains were sequenced from one sample in a study of blood T cells in healthy people across ages. Using a J-beta primer mix together with a sample-barcoded 5' primer, a second PCR was run for roughly 6 to 11 cycles. TCRdb re-called the 5' RACE reads with MiXCR, one entry per CDR3 protein. In the table there are hundreds of thousands of distinct CDR3 sequences, approximately 50% of which are singletons. The sequenced sample consisted of blood. These receptors originate from a woman aged 55-70 years in good health.

For this clonotype: Given a much more abundant clone one base away, this may be a read error. This chain uses TRBV27 with TRBJ2-5, with 7 positions matching TRBD2. The CDR3 is made up of 14 amino acids. The germline V gene has CDR1 MNHEY and CDR2 SMNVEV (reference sequence). DNA of the CDR3: TGTGCCTGCAGTCGGGCTAGCGGCCAAGAGACCCAGTACTTC. It codes for CACSRASGQETQYF.

This clonotype was seen many times. The rearrangement uses TRBV12-3 or TRBV12-4 and TRBJ2-3, with TRBD2 identical over 14 bases. Germline trimming cut 5 bases from V and 6 bases from J; bases unmatched to any gene: 4. This CDR3 spans 15 amino acids. The CDR3 nucleotides read TGTGCCAGCAGTCCCCGACTAGCGGGAGGGGATACGCAGTATTTT. Translating it yields CASSPRLAGGDTQYF.

This clonotype was counted between two and nine times. The gene calls are TRBV7-2 and TRBJ2-3; D call uncertain. Germline V CDR1 and CDR2: SGHTA, FQGNSA. The CDR3 consists of 14 residues. Trimming took 2 bases from V and 3 from J, leaving 9 bases between them. Written as DNA, the CDR3 is TGTGCCAGCAGCTTACTTGGTCTGACAGATACGCAGTATTTT. This codes for CASSLLGLTDTQYF.

This clonotype was observed a handful of times. The rearrangement links TRBV12-3 or TRBV12-4 to TRBJ1-6; weak D call: TRBD1 (5 bases). This CDR3 comprises 14 residues. V lost 6 bases and J lost 5, with 11 bases in between. The CDR3 spells CASSPGLNNSPLHF. Written as DNA, the CDR3 is TGTGCCAGCAGCCCGGGACTGAATAATTCACCCCTCCACTTT.

The J gene is TRBJ1-1, the V gene TRBV7-8, with TRBD1 as a possible D gene (5 bases). This CDR3 region has 15 residues. Germline V gene sequence: CDR1 SGHVS, CDR2 FQNEAQ. Trimming stripped 3 bases from V and 10 bases from J, with 21 bases between. CDR3: CASSFQPGTPRSAFF. As DNA, the CDR3 is TGTGCCAGCAGCTTCCAGCCAGGGACTCCTCGATCAGCTTTCTTT.

Only a few counts were recorded for this clonotype. The chain links TRBV6-2 or TRBV6-3 to TRBJ2-4; D remains unclear. Germline-derived CDR1 and CDR2 are MNHEY and SVGEGT. Trimming removed 7 bases from V and 2 bases from J, with 12 bases in between. This CDR3 is 14 amino acids long. The CDR3: CASKPDLSKNIQYF. The CDR3 coding sequence is TGTGCCAGCAAACCCGACCTGTCCAAAAACATTCAGTACTTC.

The rearrangement links TRBV7-9 to TRBJ2-1; the match to TRBD1 covers 10 bases. Germline V gene sequence: CDR1 SEHNR, CDR2 FQNEAQ (reference sequence). The CDR3 spans 16 residues. Losses at the gene ends were 6 bases for V and 7 bases for J; bases not matched to a gene: 12. CDR3: CASRSAGTGERNEQFF. The CDR3 coding sequence is TGTGCCAGCAGGTCAGCCGGGACAGGGGAGAGGAATGAGCAGTTCTTC.

This clonotype was observed a few times. The genes are TRBV3-1 and TRBJ2-1; 7 bases fit TRBD2. V shed 4 bases and J 2 bases; nucleotides not matched to a gene: 17. Germline CDR1 reads LGHDT; CDR2 reads YNNKEL (reference sequence). There are 19 residues in the CDR3. DNA for the CDR3: TGTGCCAGCAGCCGGAAGCCTTCGCCCGGGACTAAAGCCTACAATGAGCAGTTCTTC. Residues: CASSRKPSPGTKAYNEQFF.

This rearrangement joins TRBV25-1 to TRBJ1-4; D possibly corresponds to TRBD1 (6 bases). CDR1 and CDR2 (germline): MGHDK, SYGVNS. The V gene lost 3 bases and the J gene lost 1 base, with 9 bases spanning the gap. CDR3 length: 15 residues. DNA for the CDR3: TGTGCCAGCAGTGACCCAGGGGAAACTAATGAAAAACTGTTTTTT. Translating gives CASSDPGETNEKLFF.

V usage is TRBV7-2 and J usage is TRBJ2-1; no definite D call. V lost 6 bases, J lost 0 bases, and 21 bases lay in between. The CDR3 has 18 residues. Germline V lookup: CDR1 SGHTA, CDR2 FQGNSA. CDR3 bases: TGTGCCAGCAGACCGCGTGCTAGTTTCAGTTTCTCCTACAATGAGCAGTTCTTC. Amino acid sequence: CASRPRASFSFSYNEQFF.

This rearrangement joins TRBV5-1 to TRBJ1-5, with TRBD1 matching over 8 bases. Germline CDR1 reads SGHRS; CDR2 reads YFSETQ. This CDR3 is 15 amino acids long. V shed 4 bases and J 1 base; nucleotides not matched to a gene: 4. The CDR3 here is CASSETGASNQPQHF. CDR3 coding DNA: TGCGCCAGCAGCGAGACAGGGGCGAGCAATCAGCCCCAGCATTTT.

This clonotype was found a few times. One base away lies a much larger clone, so this may be a sequencing read error. The chain uses TRBV27 and TRBJ2-1; TRBD2 aligns across 8 bases. This CDR3 comprises 16 residues. Germline loops: CDR1 MNHEY, CDR2 SMNVEV (reference sequence). After removal of 5 bases from V and 6 bases from J, the junction contained 12 bases not matched to a gene. The CDR3 DNA reads TGTGCCAGCAGTCCACCAGGTGTACGGGAGGGCAATGAGCAGTTCTTC. Translating gives CASSPPGVREGNEQFF.

The chain employs TRBV12-3 or TRBV12-4 and TRBJ2-2, with D possibly being TRBD1 (6 bases). The V and J ends lost 6 bases and 3 bases respectively, with 11 bases between them. This CDR3 is built from 14 residues. In DNA, the CDR3 is TGTGCCAGCAGATTCGACAGGTACACCGGGGAGCTGTTTTTT. It translates to CASRFDRYTGELFF.

The chain joins TRBV2 to TRBJ2-1; unclear D gene. V was clipped by 3 bases and J by 5 bases, with 8 bases between them. The CDR3 has 13 amino acids. The germline CDR1 and CDR2 sequences are SNHLY and FYNNEI. The CDR3, as DNA: TGTGCCAGCAGTGAGGTCCGGAACAATGAGCAGTTCTTC. Protein: CASSEVRNNEQFF.

This clonotype was observed a few times. The chain employs TRBV28 and TRBJ2-5; a possible D gene is TRBD2 (5 bases). The DNA end is a closer match to TRBJ2-7, so the J assignment may be wrong. The CDR3 runs 14 residues. The germline V gene encodes CDR1 MDHEN and CDR2 SYDVKM. The CDR3 region has the DNA TGTGCCAGCAGTTTACCGTGGGAGAAGCCCGAGCAGTACTTC. Its protein is CASSLPWEKPEQYF.